The rows below give T cell receptor beta chains drawn from one sample of a study of cytomegalovirus exposure and HLA in healthy donors. The repertoire was sequenced with immunoSEQ multiplex PCR; TCRdb's copy has only in-frame clones and lacks some. The data show 100,000 to 150,000 clones, about 80% seen once. Sequencing was performed on PBMCs. Receptors originate from a woman between 45 and 60 years old in good health and CMV-seropositive. CDR3s include the opening cysteine and the closing phenylalanine or tryptophan. Fields, in order: D gene, J gene, clone size, V gene, CDR3 protein, CDR3 DNA. The D gene is left open where the match is weak. A clone size is listed for some rows: how often the clone was seen (once, few, many), or a class if it is expanded.

>TRBD1|TRBJ1-5|.|TRBV7-2
CASSPGQGPGQPQHF
TGTGCCAGCAGCCCCGGACAGGGTCCGGGTCAGCCCCAGCATTTT
>.|TRBJ2-1|.|TRBV19
CASSIGQVYNEQFF
TGTGCCAGTAGTATAGGGCAGGTTTACAATGAGCAGTTCTTC
>.|TRBJ2-7|.|TRBV7-9
CASSLQSLRYEQYF
TGTGCCAGCAGCTTACAAAGCCTTCGCTACGAGCAGTACTTC
>.|TRBJ1-4|.|TRBV7-9
CASSLMSREEKLFF
TGTGCCAGCAGCTTAATGTCACGGGAGGAAAAACTGTTTTTT
>TRBD1|TRBJ1-1|.|TRBV19
CASSMTGGAAFF
TGTGCCAGTAGTATGACAGGGGGCGCGGCTTTCTTT
>.|TRBJ2-2|.|TRBV7-3
CATSQGHRTGELFF
TGTGCCACGAGCCAGGGACATCGGACCGGGGAGCTGTTTTTT
>TRBD1|TRBJ1-2|.|TRBV5-1
CASSLSQGANYGYTF
TGCGCCAGCAGCTTGAGCCAGGGGGCAAACTATGGCTACACCTTC
>TRBD2|TRBJ2-1|.|TRBV5-1
CASRGLAGDDEQFF
TGCGCCAGCAGGGGGCTAGCGGGAGATGATGAGCAGTTCTTC
>TRBD2|TRBJ2-7|.|TRBV7-9
CASTRTSVQYEQYF
TGTGCCAGCACCAGGACTAGCGTTCAATACGAGCAGTACTTC
>TRBD2|TRBJ2-5|.|TRBV7-2
CASSGGRYQETQYF
TGTGCCAGCAGCGGCGGGAGGTACCAAGAGACCCAGTACTTC
>TRBD2|TRBJ2-1|.|TRBV7-9
CASSHLAGPSSYNEQFF
TGTGCCAGCAGCCATCTAGCGGGTCCGAGCTCCTACAATGAGCAGTTCTTC
>TRBD1|TRBJ2-5|.|TRBV7-6
CASSLEAGRGPQETQYF
TGTGCCAGCAGCTTAGAAGCCGGCAGGGGGCCACAAGAGACCCAGTACTTC
>TRBD2|TRBJ2-5|few|TRBV15
CATSRDSGLAGGETQYF
TGTGCCACCAGCAGAGATAGTGGCCTAGCGGGGGGAGAGACCCAGTACTTC
>.|TRBJ2-1|.|TRBV18
CASSPRQYNEQFF
TGTGCCAGCTCACCACGGCAGTACAATGAGCAGTTCTTC
>TRBD2|TRBJ2-7|.|TRBV27
CASRNPSGDYYEQYF
TGTGCCAGCAGAAATCCTAGCGGAGACTATTACGAGCAGTACTTC
>.|TRBJ2-7|.|TRBV9
CASSRRGGASYEQYF
TGTGCCAGCAGCCGGAGGGGGGGGGCCTCCTACGAGCAGTACTTC
>.|TRBJ2-3|.|TRBV5-8
CASSLAYWANTQYF
TGTGCCAGCAGCTTGGCGTATTGGGCAAATACGCAGTATTTT
>TRBD2|TRBJ2-1|.|TRBV19
CASSVSGLGSNEQFF
TGTGCCAGTAGTGTCTCGGGACTAGGTTCCAATGAGCAGTTCTTC
>TRBD1|TRBJ2-7|.|TRBV7-9
CASSSSDRGSYEQYF
TGTGCCAGCAGCTCCTCGGACAGGGGCTCCTACGAGCAGTACTTC
>TRBD1|TRBJ1-5|.|TRBV7-2
CASGEGGSGQPQHF
TGTGCCAGCGGGGAAGGGGGCTCGGGTCAGCCCCAGCATTTT
>.|TRBJ2-1|.|TRBV9
CASSVTGENNEQFF
TGTGCCAGCAGCGTGACAGGAGAAAACAATGAGCAGTTCTTC
>.|TRBJ1-5|.|TRBV7-2
CASSLGGGRWSNQPQHF
TGTGCCAGCAGCTTAGGGGGAGGGAGGTGGAGCAATCAGCCCCAGCATTTT
>.|TRBJ2-6|.|TRBV5-1
CASSADPSGANVLTF
TGCGCCAGCAGCGCGGATCCCTCTGGGGCCAACGTCCTGACTTTC
>TRBD1|TRBJ1-5|few|TRBV18
CASSATGAPSQPQHF
TGTGCCAGCTCGGCAACAGGGGCCCCGAGCCAGCCCCAGCATTTT
>TRBD1|TRBJ1-5|.|TRBV7-9
CASSLGTGGGSNQPQHF
TGTGCCAGCAGCTTAGGGACAGGGGGCGGAAGCAATCAGCCCCAGCATTTT
>TRBD1|TRBJ2-6|.|TRBV2
CASSKDRAGANVLTF
TGTGCCAGCAGCAAGGACAGGGCTGGGGCCAACGTCCTGACTTTC
>.|TRBJ1-4|.|TRBV6-5
CASSPGVNGEKLFF
TGTGCCAGCAGTCCGGGGGTAAACGGGGAAAAACTGTTTTTT